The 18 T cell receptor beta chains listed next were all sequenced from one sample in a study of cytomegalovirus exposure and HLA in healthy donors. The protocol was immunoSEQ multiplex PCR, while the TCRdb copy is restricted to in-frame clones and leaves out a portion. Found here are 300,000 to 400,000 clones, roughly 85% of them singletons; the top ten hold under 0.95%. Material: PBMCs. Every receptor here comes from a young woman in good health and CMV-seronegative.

In nucleotides, the CDR3 is TGTGCCAGCTCGCTTAGGACAGGGTACACAGATACGCAGTATTTT. As protein: CASSLRTGYTDTQYF. V and J are TRBV18 and TRBJ2-3; 8 bases line up with TRBD1. Germline CDR1 KGHSH, CDR2 LQKENI. CDR3 length: 15 amino acids. Trimming removed 6 bases from V and 2 bases from J; junction bases left unmatched: 7.

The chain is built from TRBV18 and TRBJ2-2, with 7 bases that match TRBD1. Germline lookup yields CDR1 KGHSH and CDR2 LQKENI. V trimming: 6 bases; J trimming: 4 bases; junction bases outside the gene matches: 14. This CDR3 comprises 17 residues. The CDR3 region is CASSPDRQGRTTGELFF. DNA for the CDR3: TGTGCCAGCTCCCCAGATCGACAGGGAAGGACCACCGGGGAGCTGTTTTTT.

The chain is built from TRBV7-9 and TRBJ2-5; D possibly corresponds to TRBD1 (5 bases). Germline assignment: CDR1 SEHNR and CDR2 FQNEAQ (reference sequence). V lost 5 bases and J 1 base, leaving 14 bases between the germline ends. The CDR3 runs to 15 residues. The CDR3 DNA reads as TGTGCCAGCAGCCCCATCACAGACAGCCAAGAGACCCAGTACTTC. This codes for CASSPITDSQETQYF.

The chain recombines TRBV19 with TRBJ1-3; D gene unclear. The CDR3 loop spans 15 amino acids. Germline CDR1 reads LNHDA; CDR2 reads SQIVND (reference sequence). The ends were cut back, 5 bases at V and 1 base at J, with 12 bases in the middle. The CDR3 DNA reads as TGTGCCAGTAGTGCCCAGGTGATTTCTGGAAACACCATATATTTT. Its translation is CASSAQVISGNTIYF. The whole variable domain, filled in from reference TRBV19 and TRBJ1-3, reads DGGITQSPKYLFRKEGQNVTLSCEQNLNHDAMYWYRQDPGQGLRLIYYSQIVNDFQKGDIAEGYSVSREKKESFPLTVTSAQKNPTAFYLCASSAQVISGNTIYFGEGSWLTVV.

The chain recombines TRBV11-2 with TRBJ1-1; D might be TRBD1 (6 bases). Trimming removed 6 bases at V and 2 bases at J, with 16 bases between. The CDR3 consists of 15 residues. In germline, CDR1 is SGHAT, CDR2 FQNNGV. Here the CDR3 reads CASSLGARVNTEAFF. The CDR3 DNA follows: TGTGCCAGCAGTTTGGGGGCCAGAGTTAACACTGAAGCTTTCTTT.

The CDR3: CASSPFEGRQPQHF. Written as DNA, the CDR3 is TGTGCCAGCTCACCATTTGAGGGCCGGCAGCCCCAGCATTTT. The J gene is TRBJ1-5, the V gene TRBV18, with unresolved D. V lost 2 bases and J lost 7, with 12 bases in between. The CDR3 contains 14 residues. Germline CDR1 reads KGHSH; CDR2 reads LQKENI.

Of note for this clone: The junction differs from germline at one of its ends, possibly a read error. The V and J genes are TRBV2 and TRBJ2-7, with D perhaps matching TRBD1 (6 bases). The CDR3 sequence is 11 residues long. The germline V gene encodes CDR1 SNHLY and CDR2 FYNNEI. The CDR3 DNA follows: TGTGCCAGCAGTTCCAGCCGGGACACCGACTTC. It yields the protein CASSSSRDTDF.

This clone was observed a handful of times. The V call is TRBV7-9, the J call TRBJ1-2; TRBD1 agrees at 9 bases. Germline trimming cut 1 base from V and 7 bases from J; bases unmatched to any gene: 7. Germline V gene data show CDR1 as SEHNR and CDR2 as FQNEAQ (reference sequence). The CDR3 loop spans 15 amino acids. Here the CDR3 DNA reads TGTGCCAGCAGCTTAGATACAGGGGGCGCCTCTGGCTACACCTTC. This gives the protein CASSLDTGGASGYTF.

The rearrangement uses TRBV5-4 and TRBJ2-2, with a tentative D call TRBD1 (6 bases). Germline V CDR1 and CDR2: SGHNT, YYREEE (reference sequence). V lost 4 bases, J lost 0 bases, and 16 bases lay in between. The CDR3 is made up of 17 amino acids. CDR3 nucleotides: TGTGCCAGCAGCGGGGGACCCGGGACAACGAACACCGGGGAGCTGTTTTTT. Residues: CASSGGPGTTNTGELFF.

The CDR3 sequence is CAISPTGGTTYEQYF. In nucleotides, the CDR3 is TGTGCCATCAGCCCTACAGGGGGGACCACCTACGAGCAGTACTTC. The V gene is TRBV10-3, the J gene TRBJ2-7; 8 nucleotides line up with TRBD1. Germline CDR1 reads ENHRY; CDR2 reads SYGVKD. The CDR3 has 15 residues. With V trimmed by 6 bases and J by 2 bases, 9 bases remained unmatched.

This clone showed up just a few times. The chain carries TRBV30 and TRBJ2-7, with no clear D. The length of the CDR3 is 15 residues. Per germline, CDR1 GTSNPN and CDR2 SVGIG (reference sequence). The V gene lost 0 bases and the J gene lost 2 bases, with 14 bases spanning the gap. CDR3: CAWSVGLAAPYEQYF. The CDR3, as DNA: TGTGCCTGGAGTGTAGGTTTGGCGGCCCCCTACGAGCAGTACTTC.

Here the CDR3 DNA reads TGTGCCAGCAGCCCCCTATTTAAGAACACTGAAGCTTTCTTT. This encodes CASSPLFKNTEAFF. The rearrangement uses TRBV9 and TRBJ1-1; D gene uncertain. Germline V CDR1 and CDR2: SGDLS, YYNGEE. CDR3 size: 14 residues. V dropped 4 bases and J dropped 1 base, with 11 bases sitting between them.

The CDR3 sequence: CASSILGRGFNTEAFF. CDR3 coding DNA: TGTGCCAGTAGTATTTTAGGGCGGGGATTTAACACTGAAGCTTTCTTT. The chain carries TRBV19 and TRBJ1-1, with D hard to call. Germline V gene data show CDR1 as LNHDA and CDR2 as SQIVND (reference sequence). The V end lost 3 bases, the J end lost 2 bases, and 16 bases lay between the germline ends. CDR3 size: 16 residues.

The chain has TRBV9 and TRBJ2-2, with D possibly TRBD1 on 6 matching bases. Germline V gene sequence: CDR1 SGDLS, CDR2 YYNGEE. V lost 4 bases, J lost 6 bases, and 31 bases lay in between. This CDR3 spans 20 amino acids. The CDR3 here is CASSSQSLRYREQSPGELFF. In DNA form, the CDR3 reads TGTGCCAGCAGCTCACAATCCCTAAGGTACAGGGAGCAATCCCCCGGGGAGCTGTTTTTT.

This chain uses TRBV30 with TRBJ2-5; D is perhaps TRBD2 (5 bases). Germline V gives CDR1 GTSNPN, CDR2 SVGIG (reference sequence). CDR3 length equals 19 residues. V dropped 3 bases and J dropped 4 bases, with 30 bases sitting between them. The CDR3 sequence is CAWRERSKTILPTIETQYF. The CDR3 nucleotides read TGTGCCTGGAGGGAACGGAGTAAGACTATCCTCCCGACCATAGAGACCCAGTACTTC.

The CDR3 DNA follows: TGTGCCACCAGCAGAGAGAGCTTGTCCCTCAATGAGCAGTTCTTC. This translates into CATSRESLSLNEQFF. The chain carries TRBV15 and TRBJ2-1, with no clear D. V was cut by 0 bases and J by 6 bases, with 12 bases left in between. The CDR3 totals 15 residues. Per the germline V gene, CDR1 is LNHNV and CDR2 is YYDKDF (reference sequence).

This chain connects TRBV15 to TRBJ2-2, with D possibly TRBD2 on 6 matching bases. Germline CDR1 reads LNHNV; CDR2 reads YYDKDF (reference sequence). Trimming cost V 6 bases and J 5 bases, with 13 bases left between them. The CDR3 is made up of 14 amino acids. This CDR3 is CATRGYGGTGELFF. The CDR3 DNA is TGTGCCACCAGGGGGTATGGGGGGACCGGGGAGCTGTTTTTT.

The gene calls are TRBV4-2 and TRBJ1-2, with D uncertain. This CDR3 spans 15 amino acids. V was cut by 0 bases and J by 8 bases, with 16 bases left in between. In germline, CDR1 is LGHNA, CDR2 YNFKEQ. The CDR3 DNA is TGTGCCAGCAGCCAAGATCGGGATGGGCTTTTGGGCTACACCTTC. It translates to CASSQDRDGLLGYTF.